The entry below describes one T cell receptor beta chain. Its antigen is not identified. The sample originates from a study of CD8 T cells in ankylosing spondylitis. Study outcomes and limitations: Ankylosing spondylitis blood appeared to carry a characteristic TCR beta motif of seven to nine highly homologous variants.

The J segment lost 7 bases and the V segment lost 3 bases, leaving 8 bases of the junction unmatched. There are 15 residues in the CDR3. Germline CDR1 SGHRS, CDR2 YFSETQ. Preparation of TCR beta libraries was done by quantitative 5'-RACE with molecular barcodes. TCRdb reprocessed the 5' RACE reads with MiXCR, giving one entry per CDR3 protein. The sample has almost 400,000 distinct CDR3 sequences, approximately 20% seen once. This sequence originates from a male donor with ankylosing spondylitis. The sample comprised blood, either unsorted or a sorted T cell fraction (not recorded which). V is TRBV5-1 and J is TRBJ2-2; 8 bases match TRBD2. CDR3 sequence: CASSSQAGALGELFF. In DNA form, the CDR3 reads TGCGCCAGCAGCTCCCAAGCGGGAGCCCTCGGGGAGCTGTTTTTT.